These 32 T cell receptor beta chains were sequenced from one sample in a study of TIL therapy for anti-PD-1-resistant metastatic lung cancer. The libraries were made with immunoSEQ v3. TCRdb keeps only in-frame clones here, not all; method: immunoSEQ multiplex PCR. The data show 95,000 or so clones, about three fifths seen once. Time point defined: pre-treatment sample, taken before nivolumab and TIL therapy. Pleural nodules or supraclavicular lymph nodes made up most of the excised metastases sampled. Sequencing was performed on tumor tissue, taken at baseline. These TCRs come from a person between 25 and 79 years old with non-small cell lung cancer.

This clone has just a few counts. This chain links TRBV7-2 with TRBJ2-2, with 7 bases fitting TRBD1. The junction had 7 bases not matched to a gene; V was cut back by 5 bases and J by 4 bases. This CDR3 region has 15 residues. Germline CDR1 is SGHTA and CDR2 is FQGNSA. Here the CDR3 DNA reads TGTGCCAGCAGCCTAGAAGGGACAGCCACCGGGGAGCTGTTTTTT. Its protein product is CASSLEGTATGELFF.

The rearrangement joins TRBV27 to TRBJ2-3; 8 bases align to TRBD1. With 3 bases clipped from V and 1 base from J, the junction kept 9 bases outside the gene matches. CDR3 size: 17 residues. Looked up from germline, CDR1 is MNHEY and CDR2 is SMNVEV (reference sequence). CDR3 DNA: TGTGCCAGCAGTTTGTTATCGACAGGGGCGGGCACAGATACGCAGTATTTT. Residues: CASSLLSTGAGTDTQYF.

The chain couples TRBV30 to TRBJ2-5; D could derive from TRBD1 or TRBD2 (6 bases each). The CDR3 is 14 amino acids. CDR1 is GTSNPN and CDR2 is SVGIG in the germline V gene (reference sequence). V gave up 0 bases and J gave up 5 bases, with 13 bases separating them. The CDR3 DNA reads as TGTGCCTGGAGTGTACTAGGGGGGAGGGAGACCCAGTACTTC. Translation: CAWSVLGGRETQYF. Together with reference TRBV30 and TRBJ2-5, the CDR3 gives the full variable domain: SQTIHQWPATLVQPVGSPLSLECTVEGTSNPNLYWYRQAAGRGLQLLFYSVGIGQISSEVPQNLSASRPQDRQFILSSKKLLLSDSGFYLCAWSVLGGRETQYFGPGTRLLVL.

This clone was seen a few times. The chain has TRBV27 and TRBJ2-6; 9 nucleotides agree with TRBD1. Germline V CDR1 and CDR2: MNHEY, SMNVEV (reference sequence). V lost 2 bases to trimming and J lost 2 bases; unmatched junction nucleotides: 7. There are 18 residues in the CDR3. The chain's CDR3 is CASSLTGQGNPGANVLTF. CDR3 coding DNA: TGTGCCAGCAGTTTAACAGGACAGGGGAACCCTGGGGCCAACGTCCTGACTTTC.

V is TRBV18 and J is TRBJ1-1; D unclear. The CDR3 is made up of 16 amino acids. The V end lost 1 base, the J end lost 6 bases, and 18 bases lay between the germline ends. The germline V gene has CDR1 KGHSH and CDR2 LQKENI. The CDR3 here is CASSPLPSGPAAEAFF. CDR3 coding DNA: TGTGCCAGCTCACCACTTCCCTCGGGCCCAGCGGCTGAAGCTTTCTTT.

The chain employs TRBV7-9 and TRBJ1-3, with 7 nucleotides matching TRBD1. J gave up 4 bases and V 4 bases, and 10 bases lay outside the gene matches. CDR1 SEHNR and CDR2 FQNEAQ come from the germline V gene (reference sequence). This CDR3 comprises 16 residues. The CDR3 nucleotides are TGTGCCAGCAGCTCCTCCCGGACAGGCGAGGGAAACACCATATATTTT. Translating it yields CASSSSRTGEGNTIYF.

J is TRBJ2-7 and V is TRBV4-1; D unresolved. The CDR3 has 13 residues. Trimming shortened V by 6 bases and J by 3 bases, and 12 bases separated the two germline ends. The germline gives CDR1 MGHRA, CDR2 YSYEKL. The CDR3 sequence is CASSREGNYEQYF. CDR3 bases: TGCGCCAGCAGTCGCGAAGGGAACTACGAGCAGTACTTC.

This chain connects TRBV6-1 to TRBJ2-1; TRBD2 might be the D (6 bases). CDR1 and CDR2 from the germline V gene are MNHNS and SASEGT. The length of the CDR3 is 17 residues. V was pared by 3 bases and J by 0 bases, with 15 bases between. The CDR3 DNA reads TGTGCCAGCAGTGATTTAATGGCGGGGAGCTCCTACAATGAGCAGTTCTTC. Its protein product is CASSDLMAGSSYNEQFF.

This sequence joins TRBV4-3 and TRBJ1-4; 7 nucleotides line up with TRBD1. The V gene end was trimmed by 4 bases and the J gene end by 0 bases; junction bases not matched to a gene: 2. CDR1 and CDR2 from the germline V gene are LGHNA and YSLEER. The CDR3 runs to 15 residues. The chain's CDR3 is CASSPGQTTNEKLFF. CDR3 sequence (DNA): TGCGCCAGCAGCCCGGGACAGACAACTAATGAAAAACTGTTTTTT.

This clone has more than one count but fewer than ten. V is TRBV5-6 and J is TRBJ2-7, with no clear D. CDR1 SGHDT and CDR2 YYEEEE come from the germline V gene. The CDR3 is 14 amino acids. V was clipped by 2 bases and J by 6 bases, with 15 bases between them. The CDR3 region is CASSFLGSPGEQYF. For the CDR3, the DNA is TGTGCCAGCAGCTTCCTCGGCTCCCCGGGCGAGCAGTACTTC.

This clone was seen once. The CDR3 nucleotides are TGTGCCAGCTCGCCGGGACTAGCATGGTCCTACGAGCAGTACTTC. This translates into CASSPGLAWSYEQYF. The chain has TRBV18 and TRBJ2-7, with 9 bases identical to TRBD2. Trimming cost V 6 bases and J 1 base; bases outside gene matches: 7. The CDR3 totals 15 residues. CDR1 and CDR2 (germline): KGHSH, LQKENI.

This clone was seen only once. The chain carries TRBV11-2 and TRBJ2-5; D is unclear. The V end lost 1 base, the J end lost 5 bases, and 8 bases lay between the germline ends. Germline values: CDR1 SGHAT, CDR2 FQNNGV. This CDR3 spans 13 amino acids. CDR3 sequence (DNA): TGTGCCAGCAGCTTAGTAGGGTGGGAGACCCAGTACTTC. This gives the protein CASSLVGWETQYF.

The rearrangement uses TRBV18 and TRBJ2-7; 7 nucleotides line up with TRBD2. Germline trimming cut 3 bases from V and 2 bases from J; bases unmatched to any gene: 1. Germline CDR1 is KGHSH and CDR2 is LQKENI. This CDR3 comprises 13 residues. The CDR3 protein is CASSPGTTYEQYF. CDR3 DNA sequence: TGTGCCAGCTCACCCGGGACTACCTACGAGCAGTACTTC.

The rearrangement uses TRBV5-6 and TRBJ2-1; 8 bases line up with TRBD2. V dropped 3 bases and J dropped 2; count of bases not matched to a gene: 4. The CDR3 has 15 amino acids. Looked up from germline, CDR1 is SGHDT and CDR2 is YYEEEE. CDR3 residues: CASSYGTRPYNEQFF. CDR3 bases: TGTGCCAGCAGCTACGGGACTAGACCCTACAATGAGCAGTTCTTC. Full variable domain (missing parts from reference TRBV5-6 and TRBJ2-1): DAGVTQSPTHLIKTRGQQVTLRCSPKSGHDTVSWYQQALGQGPQFIFQYYEEEERQRGNFPDRFSGHQFPNYSSELNVNALLLGDSALYLCASSYGTRPYNEQFFGPGTRLTVL.

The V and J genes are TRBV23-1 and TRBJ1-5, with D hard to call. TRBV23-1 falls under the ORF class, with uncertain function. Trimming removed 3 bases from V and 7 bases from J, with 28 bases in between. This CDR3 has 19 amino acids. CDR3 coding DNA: TGCGCCAGCAGTCACCACCCCGCCCAAGATCCGGAGCGGTACCAGCCCCAGCATTTT. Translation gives CASSHHPAQDPERYQPQHF.

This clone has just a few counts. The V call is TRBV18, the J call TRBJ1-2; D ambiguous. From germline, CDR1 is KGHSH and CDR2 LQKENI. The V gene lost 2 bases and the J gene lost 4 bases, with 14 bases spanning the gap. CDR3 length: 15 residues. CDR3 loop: CASSPGGQQSYGYTF. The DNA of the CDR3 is TGTGCCAGCTCACCAGGTGGGCAGCAGTCCTATGGCTACACCTTC.

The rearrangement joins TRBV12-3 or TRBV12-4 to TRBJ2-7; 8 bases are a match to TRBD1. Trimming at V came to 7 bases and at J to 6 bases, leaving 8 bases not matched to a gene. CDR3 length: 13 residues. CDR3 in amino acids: CASTGQGRGEQYF. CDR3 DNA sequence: TGTGCCAGCACCGGACAGGGAAGAGGCGAGCAGTACTTC.

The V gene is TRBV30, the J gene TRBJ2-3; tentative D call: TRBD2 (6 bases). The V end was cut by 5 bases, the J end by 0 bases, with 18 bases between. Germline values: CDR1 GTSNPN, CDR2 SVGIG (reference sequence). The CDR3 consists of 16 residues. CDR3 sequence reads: CAWGLRAGWSTDTQYF. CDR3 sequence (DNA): TGTGCCTGGGGGCTACGGGCGGGATGGAGCACAGATACGCAGTATTTT.

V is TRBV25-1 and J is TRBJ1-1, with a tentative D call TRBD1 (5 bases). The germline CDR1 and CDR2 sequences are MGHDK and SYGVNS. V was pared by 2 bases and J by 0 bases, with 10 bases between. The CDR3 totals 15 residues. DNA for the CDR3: TGTGCCAGCAGTGAAACGGGGGGGATGAACACTGAAGCTTTCTTT. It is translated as CASSETGGMNTEAFF. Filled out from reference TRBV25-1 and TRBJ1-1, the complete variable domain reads EADIYQTPRYLVIGTGKKITLECSQTMGHDKMYWYQQDPGMELHLIHYSYGVNSTEKGDLSSESTVSRIRTEHFPLTLESARPSHTSQYLCASSETGGMNTEAFFGQGTRLTVV.

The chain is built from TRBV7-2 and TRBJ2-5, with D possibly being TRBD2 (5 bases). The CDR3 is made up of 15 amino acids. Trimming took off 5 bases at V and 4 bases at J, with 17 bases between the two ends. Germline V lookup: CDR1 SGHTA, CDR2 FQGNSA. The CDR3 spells CASSLMGGGTETQYF. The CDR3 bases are TGTGCCAGCAGCCTCATGGGTGGAGGAACAGAGACCCAGTACTTC.

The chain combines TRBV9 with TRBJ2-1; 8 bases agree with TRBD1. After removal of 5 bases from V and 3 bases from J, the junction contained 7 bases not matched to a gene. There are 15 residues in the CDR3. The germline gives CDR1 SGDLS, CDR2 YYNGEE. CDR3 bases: TGTGCCAGCAGAGATACAGGGGGGATCTACAATGAGCAGTTCTTC. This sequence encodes CASRDTGGIYNEQFF.

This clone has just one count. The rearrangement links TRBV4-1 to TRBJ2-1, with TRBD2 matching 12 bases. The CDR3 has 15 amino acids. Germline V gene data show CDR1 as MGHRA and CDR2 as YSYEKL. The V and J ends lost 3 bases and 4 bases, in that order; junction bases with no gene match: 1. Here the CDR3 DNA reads TGCGCCAGCAGCCATGGACTAGCGGGATACAATGAGCAGTTCTTC. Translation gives CASSHGLAGYNEQFF.

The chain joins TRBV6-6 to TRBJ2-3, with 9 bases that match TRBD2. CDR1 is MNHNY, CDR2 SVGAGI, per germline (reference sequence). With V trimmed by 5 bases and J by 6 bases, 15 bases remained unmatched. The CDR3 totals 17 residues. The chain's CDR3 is CASSPNFWRGGADTQYF. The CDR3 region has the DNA TGTGCCAGCAGTCCCAATTTCTGGCGGGGGGGAGCGGATACGCAGTATTTT.

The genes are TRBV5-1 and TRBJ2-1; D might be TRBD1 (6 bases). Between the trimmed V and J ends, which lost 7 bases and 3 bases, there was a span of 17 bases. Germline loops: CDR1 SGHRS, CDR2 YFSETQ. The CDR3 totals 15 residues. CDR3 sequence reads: CASGNHRALYNEQFF. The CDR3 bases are TGCGCCAGCGGGAATCACAGGGCCCTCTACAATGAGCAGTTCTTC.

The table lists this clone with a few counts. The chain's CDR3 is CASRRGQMGEKLFF. The CDR3 DNA is TGTGCCAGCAGGAGGGGACAGATGGGTGAAAAACTGTTTTTT. The genes are TRBV27 and TRBJ1-4, with 7 nucleotides matching TRBD1. V was pared by 6 bases and J by 7 bases, with 8 bases of the junction left unmatched. The CDR3 is 14 amino acids. Germline loops: CDR1 MNHEY, CDR2 SMNVEV (reference sequence).

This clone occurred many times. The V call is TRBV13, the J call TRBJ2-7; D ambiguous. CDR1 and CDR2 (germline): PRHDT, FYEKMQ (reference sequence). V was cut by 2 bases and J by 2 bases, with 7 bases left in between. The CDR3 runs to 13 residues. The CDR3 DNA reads TGTGCCAGCAGCTTAAGGCAGACCTACGAGCAGTACTTC. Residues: CASSLRQTYEQYF.

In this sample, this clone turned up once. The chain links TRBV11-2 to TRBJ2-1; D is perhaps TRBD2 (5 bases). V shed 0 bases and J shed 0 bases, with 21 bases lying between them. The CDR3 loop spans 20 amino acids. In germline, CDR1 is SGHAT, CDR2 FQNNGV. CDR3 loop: CASSLDAGYGNTSSYNEQFF. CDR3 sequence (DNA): TGTGCCAGCAGCTTAGATGCAGGCTACGGGAACACGAGCTCCTACAATGAGCAGTTCTTC.

CDR3 residues: CASSQSWGGKETQYF. CDR3 coding DNA: TGCGCCAGCAGTCAATCTTGGGGAGGGAAAGAGACCCAGTACTTC. The V gene is TRBV23-1, the J gene TRBJ2-5; 7 bases agree with TRBD2. TRBV23-1 belongs to the ORF category, with a function that is uncertain. CDR3 size: 15 residues. V gave up 0 bases and J gave up 3 bases; unmatched junction bases: 4.

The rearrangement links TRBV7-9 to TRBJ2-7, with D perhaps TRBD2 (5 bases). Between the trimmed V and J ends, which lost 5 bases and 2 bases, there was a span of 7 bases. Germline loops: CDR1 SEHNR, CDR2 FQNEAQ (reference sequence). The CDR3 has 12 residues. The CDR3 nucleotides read TGTGCCAGCAGCGACGGGACCTACGAGCAGTACTTC. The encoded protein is CASSDGTYEQYF.

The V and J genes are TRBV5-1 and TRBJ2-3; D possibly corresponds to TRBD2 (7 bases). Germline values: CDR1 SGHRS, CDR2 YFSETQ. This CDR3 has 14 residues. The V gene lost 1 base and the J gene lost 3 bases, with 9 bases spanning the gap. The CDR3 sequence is CASSLRGGTDTQYF. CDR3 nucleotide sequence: TGCGCCAGCAGCTTGAGGGGGGGAACAGATACGCAGTATTTT.

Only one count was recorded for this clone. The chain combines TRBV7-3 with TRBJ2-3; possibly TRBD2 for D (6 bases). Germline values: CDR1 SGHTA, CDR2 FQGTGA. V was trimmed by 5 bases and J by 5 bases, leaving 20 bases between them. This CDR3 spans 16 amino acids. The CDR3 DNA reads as TGTGCCAGCAGCCGATCTCCGGGACTCCGGGTAGATACGCAGTATTTT. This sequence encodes CASSRSPGLRVDTQYF.

CDR3 residues: CASSRDSDEQFF. The CDR3 DNA reads TGTGCCAGTAGCCGCGATAGCGATGAGCAGTTCTTC. The chain links TRBV19 to TRBJ2-1; D may be TRBD2 (5 bases). CDR3 length equals 12 residues. V was trimmed by 6 bases and J by 8 bases, leaving 11 bases between them. Germline-derived CDR1 and CDR2 are LNHDA and SQIVND (reference sequence).